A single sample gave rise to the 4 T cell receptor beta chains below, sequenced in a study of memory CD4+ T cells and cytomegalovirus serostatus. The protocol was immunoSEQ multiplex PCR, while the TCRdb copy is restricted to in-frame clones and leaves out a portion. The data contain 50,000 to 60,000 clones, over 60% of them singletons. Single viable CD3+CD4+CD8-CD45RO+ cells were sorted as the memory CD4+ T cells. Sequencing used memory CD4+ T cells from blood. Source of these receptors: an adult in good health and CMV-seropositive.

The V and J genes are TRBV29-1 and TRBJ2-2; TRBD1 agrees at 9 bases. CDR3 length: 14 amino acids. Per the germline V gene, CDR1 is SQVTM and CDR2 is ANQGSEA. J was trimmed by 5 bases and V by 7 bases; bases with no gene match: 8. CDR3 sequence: CSAATGGGTGELFF. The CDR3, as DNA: TGCAGCGCCGCGACAGGGGGGGGGACCGGGGAGCTGTTTTTT.

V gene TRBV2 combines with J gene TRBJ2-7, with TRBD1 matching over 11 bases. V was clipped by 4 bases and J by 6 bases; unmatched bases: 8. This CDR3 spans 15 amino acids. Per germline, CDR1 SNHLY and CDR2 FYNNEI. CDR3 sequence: CASSGTGGGLGEQYF. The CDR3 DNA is TGTGCCAGCAGTGGGACAGGGGGCGGCCTAGGCGAGCAGTACTTC.

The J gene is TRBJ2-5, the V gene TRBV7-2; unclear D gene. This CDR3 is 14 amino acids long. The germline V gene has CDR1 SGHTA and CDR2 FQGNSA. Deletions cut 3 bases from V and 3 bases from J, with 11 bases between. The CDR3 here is CASSFGPTEETQYF. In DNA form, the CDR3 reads TGTGCCAGCAGCTTCGGGCCCACCGAAGAGACCCAGTACTTC.

The CDR3 region has the DNA TGTGCCAGCAGCTTTAGCGGCTTGGGGCGGAAAATCAACTACGAGCAGTACTTC. Translated: CASSFSGLGRKINYEQYF. The V gene is TRBV11-3, the J gene TRBJ2-7, with D possibly TRBD2 on 6 matching bases. This CDR3 is built from 18 residues. In germline, CDR1 is SGHNT, CDR2 YENEEA. The germline V and J ends were trimmed by 3 bases and 3 bases, with 24 bases remaining between them.